The rows below give T cell receptor beta chains drawn from one sample of a study of blood T cell repertoires in COVID-19. Data came from immunoSEQ multiplex PCR; TCRdb stores just in-frame clones and leaves some out. The table records roughly 160,000 clones, around 82% of them present only once. The sequencing input was peripheral blood. These receptors were taken from a woman at least 80 years old with acute or convalescent COVID-19. Both conserved end residues are part of each CDR3. The order of the fields is J gene, clone size, D gene, V gene, CDR3 DNA, CDR3 protein. A D gene is named only where the DNA matches it firmly. Clone size is given for some rows only: seen once, a few or many times, or a class if the clone is expanded.

>TRBJ2-7|.|.|TRBV29-1
TGCAGCGTTGTCGTAGTCGTAGGGGGACTACGGGAGCAGTACTTC
CSVVVVVGGLREQYF
>TRBJ2-2|.|.|TRBV19
TGTGCCAGTAGTCGTCGCACCGGGGAGCTGTTTTTT
CASSRRTGELFF
>TRBJ1-6|.|.|TRBV19
TGTGCCAGTAGTTTGGACACCAATAATTCACCCCTCCACTTT
CASSLDTNNSPLHF
>TRBJ1-1|.|.|TRBV18
TGTGCCAGCTCACCACTCCCCCCCCAGGACACTGAAGCTTTCTTT
CASSPLPPQDTEAFF
>TRBJ2-7|.|TRBD1|TRBV7-2
TGTGCCAGCAGCATGAACAGGGGAAGAGTCGGCGAGCAGTACTTC
CASSMNRGRVGEQYF
>TRBJ1-2|.|TRBD1|TRBV5-1
TGCGCCAGCAGCTCCGGACAGGGATCAGATGGCTACACCTTC
CASSSGQGSDGYTF
>TRBJ1-6|.|TRBD1|TRBV5-6
TGTGCCAGCAGCCAGACAGGGATTAAGTCCTATAATTCACCCCTCCACTTT
CASSQTGIKSYNSPLHF
>TRBJ1-5|.|.|TRBV19
TGTGCCAGTAGTATGACCCAGGGCGGGGGGCAGCCCCAGCATTTT
CASSMTQGGGQPQHF
>TRBJ2-1|.|.|TRBV6-5
TGTGCCAGCACCCGACAGGAAAACAATGAGCAGTTCTTC
CASTRQENNEQFF
>TRBJ2-2|.|TRBD1|TRBV11-2
TGTGCCAGCAGCTCCGGGACAGGGTTTACCGGGGAGCTGTTTTTT
CASSSGTGFTGELFF
>TRBJ2-2|.|.|TRBV3-1/TRBV3-2
TGTGCCAGCAGCCAACGGGCAGGGGCCGGGGAGCTGTTTTTT
CASSQRAGAGELFF
>TRBJ1-1|.|.|TRBV27
TGTGCCAGCAGTTGGGCAGGGGCGGACACTGAAGCTTTCTTT
CASSWAGADTEAFF
>TRBJ1-4|.|.|TRBV2
TGTGCCAGCAGTGGGGGCAGTTTCGAAAAACTGTTTTTT
CASSGGSFEKLFF
>TRBJ2-7|few|TRBD1|TRBV19
TGTGCCAGTGCAGGATGGACAGGGGACTACGAGCAGTACTTC
CASAGWTGDYEQYF
>TRBJ2-5|.|TRBD1|TRBV28
TGTGCCAGCAGTTCGGGCGTTACAGGGGGCGAGGGAGAGACCCAGTACTTC
CASSSGVTGGEGETQYF
>TRBJ2-4|.|.|TRBV6-5
TGTGCCAGCAGTTCTCCCAGGGGAGCCAAAAACATTCAGTACTTC
CASSSPRGAKNIQYF
>TRBJ2-7|.|.|TRBV5-1
TGCGCCAGCAGCGTATCTCCACTAGCTGGGGCCTACGAGCAGTACTTC
CASSVSPLAGAYEQYF
>TRBJ1-1|.|TRBD1|TRBV29-1
TGCAGCGCATCCGGGACAGGGGAGACTGAAGCTTTCTTT
CSASGTGETEAFF
>TRBJ1-2|.|.|TRBV19
TGTGCCAGTAGTATAGAAGGGGCGCATGGCTACACCTTC
CASSIEGAHGYTF
>TRBJ2-1|.|.|TRBV18
TGTGCCAGCTCACCGATGATGGACTCCCCTGGTGTGTTCTTC
CASSPMMDSPGVFF
>TRBJ1-3|.|.|TRBV7-2
TGTGCCAGCAGCTTACAGGGGTGGTCTGGAAACACCATATATTTT
CASSLQGWSGNTIYF
>TRBJ1-2|.|TRBD1|TRBV5-6
TGTGCCAGCAGCTATTACTTGACAGGGGGCGAAGGTGATGGCTACACCTTC
CASSYYLTGGEGDGYTF
>TRBJ2-3|.|TRBD1|TRBV4-2
TGTGCCAGCAGCCCCACAGGGGGAATCACAGATACGCAGTATTTT
CASSPTGGITDTQYF
>TRBJ1-6|.|TRBD1|TRBV5-1
TGCGCCAGCAGCACCCGGGACAGGATTAATTCACCCCTCCACTTT
CASSTRDRINSPLHF
>TRBJ1-2|.|TRBD1|TRBV30
TGTGCCTGGGAAGGACAGGGAAATAGTGGCTACACCTTC
CAWEGQGNSGYTF
>TRBJ2-1|few|TRBD1|TRBV27
TGTGCCAGCGGTGTCCGGGACAGGGGGTCAGATGAGCAGTTCTTC
CASGVRDRGSDEQFF
>TRBJ1-6|.|TRBD1|TRBV5-1
TGCGCCAGCAGCGCCTCCGGGACAGGTAATTCACCCCTCCACTTT
CASSASGTGNSPLHF
>TRBJ1-1|few|.|TRBV7-3
TGTGCCAGCAGCTTCGGTGGGGCCACTGAAGCTTTCTTT
CASSFGGATEAFF
>TRBJ2-3|.|TRBD2|TRBV30
TGTGCCTGGAGGGCGGGACTAGCGGGAGCAGATACGCAGTATTTT
CAWRAGLAGADTQYF